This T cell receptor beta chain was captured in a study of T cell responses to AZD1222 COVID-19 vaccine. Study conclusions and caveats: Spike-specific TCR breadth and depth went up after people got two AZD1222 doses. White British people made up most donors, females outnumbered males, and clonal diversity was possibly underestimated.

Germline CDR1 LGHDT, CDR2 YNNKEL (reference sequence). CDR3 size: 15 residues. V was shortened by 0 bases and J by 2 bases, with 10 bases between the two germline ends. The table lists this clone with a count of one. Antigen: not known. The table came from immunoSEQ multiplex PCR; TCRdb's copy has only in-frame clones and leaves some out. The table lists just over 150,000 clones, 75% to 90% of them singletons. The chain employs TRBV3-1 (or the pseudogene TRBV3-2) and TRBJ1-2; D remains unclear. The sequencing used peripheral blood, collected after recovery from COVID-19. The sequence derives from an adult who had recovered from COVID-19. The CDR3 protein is CASSQEVGRNYGYTF. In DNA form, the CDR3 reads TGTGCCAGCAGCCAAGAGGTAGGGAGAAACTATGGCTACACCTTC.